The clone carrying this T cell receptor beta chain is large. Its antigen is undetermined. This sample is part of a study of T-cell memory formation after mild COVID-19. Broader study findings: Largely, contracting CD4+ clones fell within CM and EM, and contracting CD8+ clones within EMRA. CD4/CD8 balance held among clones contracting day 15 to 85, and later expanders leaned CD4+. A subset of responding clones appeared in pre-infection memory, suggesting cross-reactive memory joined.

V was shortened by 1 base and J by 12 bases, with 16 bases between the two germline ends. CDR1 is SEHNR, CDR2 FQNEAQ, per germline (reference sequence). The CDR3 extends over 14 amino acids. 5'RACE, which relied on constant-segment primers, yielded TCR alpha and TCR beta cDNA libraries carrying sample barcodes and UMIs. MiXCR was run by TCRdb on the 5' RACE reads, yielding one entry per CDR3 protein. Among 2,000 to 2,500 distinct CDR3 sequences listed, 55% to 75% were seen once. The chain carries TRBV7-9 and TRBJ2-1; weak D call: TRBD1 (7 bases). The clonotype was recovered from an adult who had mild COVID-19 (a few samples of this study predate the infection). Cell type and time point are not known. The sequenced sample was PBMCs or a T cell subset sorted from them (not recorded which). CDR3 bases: TGTGCCAGCAGCTTAGTAACTAGCCGACAGGGGCAGTTCTTC. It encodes CASSLVTSRQGQFF.